This T cell receptor beta chain was retrieved from a study of T cell responses to AZD1222 COVID-19 vaccine. TCRdb's table, derived via immunoSEQ multiplex PCR, lists solely in-frame clones and lacks some. This specimen shows 150,000 or so clones; the ten leading clones hold about 2.2%. This receptor was identified in an adult in good health. Sequencing was performed on peripheral blood.

CDR3 nucleotides: TGTGCCAGCAGCCGGGACAGCGGCACTGAAGCTTTCTTT. Its protein product is CASSRDSGTEAFF. The genes are TRBV5-8 and TRBJ1-1; 7 nucleotides align to TRBD1. The CDR3 is 13 residues long. Germline V CDR1 and CDR2: SGHTS, YDEGEE. The junction had 4 bases not matched to a gene; V was cut back by 4 bases and J by 4 bases.